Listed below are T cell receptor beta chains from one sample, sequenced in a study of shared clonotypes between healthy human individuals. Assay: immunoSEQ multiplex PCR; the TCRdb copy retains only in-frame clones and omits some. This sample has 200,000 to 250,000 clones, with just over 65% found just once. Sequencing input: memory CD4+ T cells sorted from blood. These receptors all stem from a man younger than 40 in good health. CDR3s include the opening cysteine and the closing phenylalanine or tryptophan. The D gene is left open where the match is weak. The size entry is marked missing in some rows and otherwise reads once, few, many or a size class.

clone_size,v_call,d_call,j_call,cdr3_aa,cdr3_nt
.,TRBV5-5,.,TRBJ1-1,CASYTFGTEAFF,.
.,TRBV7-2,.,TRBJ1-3,CASSLVRPTSGNTIYF,TGTGCCAGCAGCTTAGTAAGGCCGACCTCTGGAAACACCATATATTTT
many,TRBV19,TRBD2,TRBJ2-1,CASSGVAGGFYNEQFF,TGTGCCAGTAGTGGGGTAGCGGGAGGTTTTTACAATGAGCAGTTCTTC
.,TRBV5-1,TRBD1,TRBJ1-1,CASSPVQGADEAFF,TGCGCCAGCAGCCCTGTCCAGGGGGCGGATGAAGCTTTCTTT
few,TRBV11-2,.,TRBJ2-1,CASSLSQGTYNEQFF,TGTGCCAGCAGCTTAAGTCAGGGGACCTACAATGAGCAGTTCTTC
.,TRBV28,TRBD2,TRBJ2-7,CASQLAGYEQYF,TGTGCCAGCCAACTAGCGGGTTACGAGCAGTACTTC
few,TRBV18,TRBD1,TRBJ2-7,CASSQSGQGIGEQYF,TGTGCCAGCTCACAGTCGGGACAGGGCATAGGGGAGCAGTACTTC
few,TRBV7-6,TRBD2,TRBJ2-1,CASSLGLAASYNEQFF,TGTGCCAGCAGCTTAGGACTAGCCGCATCCTACAATGAGCAGTTCTTC
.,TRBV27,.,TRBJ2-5,CASSPLTTEETQYF,TGTGCCAGCAGTCCACTAACGACAGAAGAGACCCAGTACTTC
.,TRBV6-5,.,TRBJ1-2,CASSNQENYGYTF,TGTGCCAGCAGTAACCAGGAGAACTATGGCTACACCTTC
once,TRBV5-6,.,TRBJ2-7,CASSLANGSYEQYF,TGTGCCAGCAGCTTGGCCAACGGCTCCTACGAGCAGTACTTC
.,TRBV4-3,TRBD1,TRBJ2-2,CASKRTGATGELFF,TGCGCCAGCAAGAGGACAGGGGCCACCGGGGAGCTGTTTTTT
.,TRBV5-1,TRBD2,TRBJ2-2,CASDPGLAIPGELFF,TGCGCCAGCGACCCGGGACTAGCTATCCCCGGGGAGCTGTTTTTT
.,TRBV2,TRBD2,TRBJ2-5,CASSEHQAGGVETQYF,TGTGCCAGCAGTGAACATCAAGCGGGAGGTGTAGAGACCCAGTACTTC
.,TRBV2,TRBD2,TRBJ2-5,CASMGGRQETQYF,TGTGCCAGCATGGGGGGGAGACAAGAGACCCAGTACTTC
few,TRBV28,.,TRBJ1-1,CASSQRTVEAFF,TGTGCCAGCAGTCAGCGGACGGTTGAAGCTTTCTTT
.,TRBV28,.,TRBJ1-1,CASSRVGPSEAFF,TGTGCCAGCAGTAGAGTAGGACCGTCTGAAGCTTTCTTT
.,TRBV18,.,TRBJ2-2,CASSTQQDTGELFF,TGTGCCAGCTCAACACAACAAGACACCGGGGAGCTGTTTTTT
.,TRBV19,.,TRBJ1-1,CASSIRGRILIPEAFF,TGTGCCAGTAGTATCAGGGGTAGAATCTTAATTCCGGAAGCTTTCTTT
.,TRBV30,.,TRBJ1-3,CASRDFASGNTIYF,TGTGCCTCCCGGGACTTCGCCTCTGGAAACACCATATATTTT
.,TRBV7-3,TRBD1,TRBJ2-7,CASSRGQGAYEQYF,TGTGCCAGCAGCAGGGGACAGGGGGCCTACGAGCAGTACTTC
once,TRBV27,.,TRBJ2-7,CATKVAYEQYF,TGTGCCACCAAAGTCGCCTACGAGCAGTACTTC
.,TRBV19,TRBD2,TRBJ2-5,CASSIAPRLAGNRETQYF,TGTGCCAGTAGTATAGCCCCTAGACTAGCGGGAAATCGAGAGACCCAGTACTTC
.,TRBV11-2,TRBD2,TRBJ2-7,CASSWTSGSEQYF,TGTGCCAGCAGCTGGACTAGCGGGAGCGAGCAGTACTTC
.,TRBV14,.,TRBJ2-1,CASSQRTLSTEQFF,TGTGCCAGCAGCCAGCGGACCCTATCCACTGAGCAGTTCTTC
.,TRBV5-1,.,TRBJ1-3,CASSLGDSGNTIYF,TGCGCCAGCAGCTTGGGGGACTCTGGAAACACCATATATTTT
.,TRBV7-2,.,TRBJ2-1,CASSSYQGDEQFF,TGTGCCAGCAGCTCGTACCAGGGAGATGAGCAGTTCTTC
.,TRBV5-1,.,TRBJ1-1,CASSLTGPVNTEAFF,TGCGCCAGCAGCTTGACGGGTCCGGTGAACACTGAAGCTTTCTTT
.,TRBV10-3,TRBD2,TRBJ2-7,CAIRETSGIGDEQYF,TGTGCCATCAGGGAGACTAGCGGGATTGGAGACGAGCAGTACTTC
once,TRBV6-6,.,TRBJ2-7,CASSPSLAQSYEQYF,TGTGCCAGCAGTCCCTCCCTGGCCCAATCCTACGAGCAGTACTTC
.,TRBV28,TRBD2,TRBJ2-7,CASSLYGLGYEQYF,TGTGCCAGCAGTTTATACGGACTAGGTTACGAGCAGTACTTC
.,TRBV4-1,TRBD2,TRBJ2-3,CASSPSGRGTDTQYF,TGCGCCAGCAGCCCGAGCGGGAGAGGTACAGATACGCAGTATTTT
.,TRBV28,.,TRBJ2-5,CASSLARARETQYF,TGTGCCAGCAGTTTGGCCAGGGCAAGAGAGACCCAGTACTTC
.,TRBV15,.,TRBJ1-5,CATSRLGDQPQHF,TGTGCCACCAGCCGTCTAGGGGATCAGCCCCAGCATTTT
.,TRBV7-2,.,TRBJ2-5,CASSLAGTSQETQYF,TGTGCCAGCAGCTTAGCCGGGACGTCCCAAGAGACCCAGTACTTC
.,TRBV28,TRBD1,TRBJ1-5,CASISPGQGFISNQPQHF,TGTGCCAGCATTTCACCGGGACAGGGTTTTATTAGCAATCAGCCCCAGCATTTT
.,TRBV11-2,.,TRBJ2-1,CASSLNLADNEQFF,TGTGCCAGCAGCTTAAACTTAGCGGACAATGAGCAGTTCTTC
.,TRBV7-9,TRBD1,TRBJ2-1,CASSLDRVINEQFF,TGTGCCAGCAGCTTGGACAGGGTTATTAATGAGCAGTTCTTC
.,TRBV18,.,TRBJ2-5,CASSPEPTGTQYF,TGTGCCAGCTCACCAGAGCCGACGGGGACCCAGTACTTC
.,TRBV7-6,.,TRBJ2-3,CASSLGRASTDTQYF,TGTGCCAGCAGCTTGGGCAGGGCAAGCACAGATACGCAGTATTTT
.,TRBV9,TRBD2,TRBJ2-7,CASTPGGRSYEQYF,TGTGCCAGCACACCCGGGGGGAGGTCCTACGAGCAGTACTTC
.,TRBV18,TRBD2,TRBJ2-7,CASFHRGGLAGGNSYEQYF,TGTGCCAGCTTTCACCGGGGAGGGCTAGCGGGAGGTAACTCCTACGAGCAGTACTTC
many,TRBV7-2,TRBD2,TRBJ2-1,CASSLGPTSGSYNEQFF,TGTGCCAGCAGCTTAGGCCCTACTAGCGGGAGCTACAATGAGCAGTTCTTC
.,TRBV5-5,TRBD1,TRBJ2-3,CASSSDRGAMYF,TGTGCCAGCAGCTCGGACAGGGGAGCTATGTATTTT
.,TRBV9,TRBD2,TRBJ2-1,CASSARGREVYNEQFF,TGTGCCAGCAGCGCACGAGGGCGGGAGGTCTACAATGAGCAGTTCTTC
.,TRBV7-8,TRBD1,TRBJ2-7,CASSLAGTGGLYEQYF,TGTGCCAGCAGCTTAGCGGGGACAGGGGGCCTCTACGAGCAGTACTTC
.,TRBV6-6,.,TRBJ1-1,CASVAGTSKNTEAFF,TGTGCCAGCGTAGCCGGGACAAGTAAAAACACTGAAGCTTTCTTT
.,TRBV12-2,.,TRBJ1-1,CASRLETGGVSTEAFF,TGTGCAAGTCGCTTGGAGACAGGGGGCGTGAGCACTGAAGCTTTCTTT
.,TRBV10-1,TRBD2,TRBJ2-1,CASSEGPSGLYNEQFF,TGCGCCAGCAGTGAGGGGCCTAGCGGCCTCTACAATGAGCAGTTCTTC
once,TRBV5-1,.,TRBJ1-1,CASSLERVKTEAFF,TGCGCCAGCAGCTTGGAAAGAGTAAAGACTGAAGCTTTCTTT
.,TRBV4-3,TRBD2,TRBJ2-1,CASSQGRPGLALNEQFF,TGCGCCAGCAGCCAGGGTAGACCGGGACTAGCACTAAATGAGCAGTTCTTC
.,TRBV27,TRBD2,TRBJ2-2,CASSWTSGTGELFF,TGTGCCAGCAGTTGGACTAGCGGAACCGGGGAGCTGTTTTTT